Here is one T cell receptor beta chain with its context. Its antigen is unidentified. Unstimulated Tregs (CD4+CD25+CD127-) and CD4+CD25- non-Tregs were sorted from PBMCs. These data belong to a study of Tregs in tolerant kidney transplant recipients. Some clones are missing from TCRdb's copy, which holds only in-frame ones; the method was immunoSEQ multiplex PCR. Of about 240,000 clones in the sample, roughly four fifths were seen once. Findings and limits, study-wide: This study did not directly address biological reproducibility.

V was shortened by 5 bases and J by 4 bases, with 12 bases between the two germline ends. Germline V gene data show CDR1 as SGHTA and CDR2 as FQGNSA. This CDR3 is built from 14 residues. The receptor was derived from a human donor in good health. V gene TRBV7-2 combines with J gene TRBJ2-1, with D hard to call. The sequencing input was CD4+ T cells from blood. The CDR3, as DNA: TGTGCCAGCAGCAAAAAGATGGGATACAATGAGCAGTTCTTC. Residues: CASSKKMGYNEQFF.